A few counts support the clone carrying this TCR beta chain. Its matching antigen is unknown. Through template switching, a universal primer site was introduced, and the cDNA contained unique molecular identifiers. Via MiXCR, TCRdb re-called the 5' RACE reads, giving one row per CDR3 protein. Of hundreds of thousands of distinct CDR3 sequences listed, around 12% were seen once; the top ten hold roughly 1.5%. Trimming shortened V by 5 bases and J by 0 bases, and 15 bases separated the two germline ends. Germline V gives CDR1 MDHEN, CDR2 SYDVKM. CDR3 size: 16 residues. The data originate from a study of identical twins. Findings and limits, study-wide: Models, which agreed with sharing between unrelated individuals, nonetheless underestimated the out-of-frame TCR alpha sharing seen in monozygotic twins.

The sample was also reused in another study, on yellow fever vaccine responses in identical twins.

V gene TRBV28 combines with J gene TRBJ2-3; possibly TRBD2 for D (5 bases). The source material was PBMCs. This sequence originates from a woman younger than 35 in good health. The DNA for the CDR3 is TGTGCCAGCAGTATCCAGCGGTACACTAGCACAGATACGCAGTATTTT. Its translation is CASSIQRYTSTDTQYF.